This record looks at one T cell receptor (beta chain) sequence and its context. This sample stems from a study of T cell repertoires in cytomegalovirus infection. TCRdb ran MiXCR on the reads and lists one entry per CDR3 protein. The sample records more than 650,000 distinct CDR3 sequences, 35% to 45% being singletons. Trimming removed 3 bases from V and 1 base from J; junction bases left unmatched: 6. This CDR3 spans 15 amino acids. The sequencing sample was made of PBMCs. The rearrangement links TRBV12-3 or TRBV12-4 to TRBJ2-7; 7 bases map to TRBD2. The clonotype comes from a human donor in good health (CMV status not recorded). Some clones in this sample may be carry-over from other donors' samples. The CDR3 nucleotides are TGTGCCAGCAGTTTCAGGACTAGTCGTTCCTACGAGCAGTACTTC. Translating gives CASSFRTSRSYEQYF.